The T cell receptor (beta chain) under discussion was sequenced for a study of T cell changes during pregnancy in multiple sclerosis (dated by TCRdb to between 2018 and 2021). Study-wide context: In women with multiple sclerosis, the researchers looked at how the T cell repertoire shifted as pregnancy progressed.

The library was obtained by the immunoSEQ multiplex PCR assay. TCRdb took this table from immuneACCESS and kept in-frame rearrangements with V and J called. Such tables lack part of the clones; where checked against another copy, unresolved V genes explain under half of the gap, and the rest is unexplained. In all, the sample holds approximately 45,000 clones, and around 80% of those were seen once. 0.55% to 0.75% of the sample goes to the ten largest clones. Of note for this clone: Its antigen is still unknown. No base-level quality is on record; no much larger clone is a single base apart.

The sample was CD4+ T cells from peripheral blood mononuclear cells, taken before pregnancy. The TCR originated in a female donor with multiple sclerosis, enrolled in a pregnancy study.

The nucleotide sequence is TGTGCCAGCAGTTACACGGGGGGTTACAATGAGCAGTTCTTC. It is translated as CASSYTGGYNEQFF. The chain is assembled from TRBV6-5 and TRBJ2-1; TRBD2 aligns with 7 central bases. The CDR3 starts with the cysteine, ends with the phenylalanine, and has 14 residues. This entry keeps only the CDR3 DNA: 42 bases, framed from base 1. Here V drops 2 bases and J drops 4 bases, and the junction holds 2 bases not matched to any gene. The germline V gene specifies MNHEY as CDR1 and SVGAGI as CDR2.